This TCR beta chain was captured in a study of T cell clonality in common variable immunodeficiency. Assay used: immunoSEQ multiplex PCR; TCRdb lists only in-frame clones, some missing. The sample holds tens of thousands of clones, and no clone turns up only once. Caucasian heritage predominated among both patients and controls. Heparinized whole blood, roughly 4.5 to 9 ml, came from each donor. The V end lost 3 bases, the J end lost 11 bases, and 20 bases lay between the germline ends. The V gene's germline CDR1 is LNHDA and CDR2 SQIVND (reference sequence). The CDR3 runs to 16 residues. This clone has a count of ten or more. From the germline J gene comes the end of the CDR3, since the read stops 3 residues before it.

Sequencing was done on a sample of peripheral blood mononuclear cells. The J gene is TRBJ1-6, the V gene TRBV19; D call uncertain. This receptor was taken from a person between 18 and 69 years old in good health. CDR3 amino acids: CASSISGASNLAPLHF. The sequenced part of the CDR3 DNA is TGTGCCAGTAGTATCAGCGGAGCCTCGAATTTGGCACCC.